Listed below are T cell receptor beta chains from one sample, sequenced in a study of post-analysis software for immune sequencing data. TCRdb passed the PCR reads through MiXCR, listing each CDR3 protein once. This table holds about 460,000 distinct CDR3 sequences, over 35% found once. Sequenced input: blood. These receptors all come from a girl under 18 with multiple sclerosis. The conserved cysteine and the conserved F or W are not part of the CDR3 here. Rows give clone size only sometimes, using once, few, many, or a class for an expanded clone.

clone_size	v_call	cdr3_aa
NA	TRBV29-1	SVEDKGLAGGPGNEQF
NA	TRBV6-5	ASSSDRTEAF
NA	TRBV6-2/TRBV6-3	ASARISPNTEAF
NA	TRBV7-6	ASSLALSGREANEQF
few	TRBV7-2	ASSSARGSNEKLF
NA	TRBV5-1	ASSGLAGGQDTQY
NA	TRBV5-4	ASSGPGLDEQY
few	TRBV12-3/TRBV12-4	ASSQRAGGSARNIQY
few	TRBV10-3	AISPPRDRASGANVLT
NA	TRBV24-1	ATSAAGLGVYEQF
NA	TRBV3-1	ASSGRAQAGYT
NA	TRBV7-9	ASSPFGIPPQETQY
NA	TRBV3-1	ASSQDRNPSASDTQY
NA	TRBV4-1	ASSQEALAEYYNEQF
few	TRBV5-1	ASSLGGFQETQY
NA	TRBV6-5	ASSSTSGRIFNEQF
few	TRBV4-2	ASSQFRTGENYNEQF
NA	TRBV24-1	ATALGDGTQY
NA	TRBV29-1	SVAPLANYGYT
many	TRBV7-7	ASSLGPTGY
once	TRBV20-1	SASIASYEQY
NA	TRBV30	AWSTGGAREQF
NA	TRBV11-2	ASSFGTSGPPSYEQY
few	TRBV24-1	ATSELQGSTEAF
few	TRBV7-3	ASSLSGNGEQF
NA	TRBV20-1	SARSGLDWDEQY
NA	TRBV18	ASSPGQGLVSGANVLT
NA	TRBV7-9	ASSLLSGSQGEQF
NA	TRBV5-1	ASSSKRSATDTQY
NA	TRBV7-3	ASSRPGSTEAF
few	TRBV7-3	ASSLGPSGGEQF
NA	TRBV12-3/TRBV12-4	ASSLGSGRAGNIQY
NA	TRBV7-9	ASSPGRFSGELF
NA	TRBV20-1	SAASGRAFYEQY
NA	TRBV6-2/TRBV6-3	ASSYFVPAGVGEQY
NA	TRBV6-2/TRBV6-3	ASSYAGTSGQDTQY
NA	TRBV29-1	SVETRLAKNTQY
NA	TRBV12-3/TRBV12-4	ASTLGGIAEQF
NA	TRBV9	ASSVGSRTAQETQY
once	TRBV29-1	SVEEVGNSYNEQF